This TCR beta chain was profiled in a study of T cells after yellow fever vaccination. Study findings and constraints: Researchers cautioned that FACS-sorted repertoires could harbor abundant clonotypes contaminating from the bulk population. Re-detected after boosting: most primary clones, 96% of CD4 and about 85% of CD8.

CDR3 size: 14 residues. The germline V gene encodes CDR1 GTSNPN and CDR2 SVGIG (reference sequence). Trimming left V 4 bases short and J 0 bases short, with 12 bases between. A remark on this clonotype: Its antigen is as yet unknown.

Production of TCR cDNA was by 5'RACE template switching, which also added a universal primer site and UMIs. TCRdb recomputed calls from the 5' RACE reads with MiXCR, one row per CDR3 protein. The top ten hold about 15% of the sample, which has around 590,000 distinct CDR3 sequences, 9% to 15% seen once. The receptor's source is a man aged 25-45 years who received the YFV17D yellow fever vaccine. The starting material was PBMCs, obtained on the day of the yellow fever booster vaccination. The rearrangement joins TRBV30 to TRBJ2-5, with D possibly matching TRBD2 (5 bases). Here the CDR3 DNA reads TGTGCCTGGAAACAGCGGCAGTACCAAGAGACCCAGTACTTC. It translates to CAWKQRQYQETQYF.